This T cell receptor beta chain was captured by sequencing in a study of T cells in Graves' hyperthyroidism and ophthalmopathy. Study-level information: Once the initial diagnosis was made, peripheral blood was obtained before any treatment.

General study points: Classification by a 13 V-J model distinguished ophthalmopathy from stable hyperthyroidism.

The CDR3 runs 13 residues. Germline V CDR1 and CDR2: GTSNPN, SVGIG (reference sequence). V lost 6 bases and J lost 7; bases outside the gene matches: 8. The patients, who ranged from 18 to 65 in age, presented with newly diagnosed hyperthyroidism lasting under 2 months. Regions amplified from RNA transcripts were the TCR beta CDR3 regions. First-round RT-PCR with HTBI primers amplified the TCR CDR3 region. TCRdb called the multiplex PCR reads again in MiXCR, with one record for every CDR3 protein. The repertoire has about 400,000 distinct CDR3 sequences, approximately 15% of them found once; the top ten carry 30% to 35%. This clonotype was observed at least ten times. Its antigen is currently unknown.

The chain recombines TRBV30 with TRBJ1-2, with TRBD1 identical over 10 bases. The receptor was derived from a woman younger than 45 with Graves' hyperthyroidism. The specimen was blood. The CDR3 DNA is TGTGCCTGCGCCGGGACAGGGGTTGGTGGCTACACCTTC. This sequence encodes CACAGTGVGGYTF.